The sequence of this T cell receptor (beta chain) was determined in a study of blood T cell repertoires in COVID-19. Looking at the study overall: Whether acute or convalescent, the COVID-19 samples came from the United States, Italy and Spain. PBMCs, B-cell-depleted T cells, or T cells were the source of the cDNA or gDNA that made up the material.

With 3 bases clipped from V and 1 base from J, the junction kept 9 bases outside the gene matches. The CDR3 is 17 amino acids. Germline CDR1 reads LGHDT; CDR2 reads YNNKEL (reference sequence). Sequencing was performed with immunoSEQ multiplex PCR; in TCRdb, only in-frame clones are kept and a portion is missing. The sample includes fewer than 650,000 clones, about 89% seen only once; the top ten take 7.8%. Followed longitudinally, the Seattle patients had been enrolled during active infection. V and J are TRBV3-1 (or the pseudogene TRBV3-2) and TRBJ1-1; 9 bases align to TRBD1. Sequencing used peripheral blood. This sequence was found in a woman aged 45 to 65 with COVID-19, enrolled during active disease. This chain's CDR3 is CASSHLVDRGQNTEAFF. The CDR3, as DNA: TGTGCCAGCAGCCACCTCGTGGACAGGGGCCAGAACACTGAAGCTTTCTTT.